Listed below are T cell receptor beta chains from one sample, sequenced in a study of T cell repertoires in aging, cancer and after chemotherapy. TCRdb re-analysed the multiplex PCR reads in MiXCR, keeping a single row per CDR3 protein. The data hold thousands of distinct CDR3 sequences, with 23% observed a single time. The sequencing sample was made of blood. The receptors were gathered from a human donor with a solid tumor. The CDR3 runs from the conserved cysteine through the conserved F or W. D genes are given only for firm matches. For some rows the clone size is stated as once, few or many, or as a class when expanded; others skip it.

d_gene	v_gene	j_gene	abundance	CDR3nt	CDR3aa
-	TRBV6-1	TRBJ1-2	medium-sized	TGTGCTTTGTCATTTGGCTACACCTTC	CALSFGYTF
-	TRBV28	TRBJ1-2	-	TGTGCCAGCAGCCGACCGGGGGGGGGGAACTATGGCTACACCTTC	CASSRPGGGNYGYTF
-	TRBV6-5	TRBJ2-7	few	TGTGCCAGCAGTGAAGAGTGGGCGGGCCAATCCTACGAGCAGTACTTC	CASSEEWAGQSYEQYF
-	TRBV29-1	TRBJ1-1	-	TGCAGCGTTGAATTGAAGAACACTGAAGCTTTCTTT	CSVELKNTEAFF
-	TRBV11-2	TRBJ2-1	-	TGTGCCAGCAGCTTGGACAGAAGCTCCTACAATGAGCAGTTCTTC	CASSLDRSSYNEQFF
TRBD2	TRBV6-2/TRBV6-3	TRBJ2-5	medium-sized	TGTGCCAGCAGTTCCAAATACCGAGGACTAGCGGGGGAAGACCAAGAGACCCAGTACTTC	CASSSKYRGLAGEDQETQYF
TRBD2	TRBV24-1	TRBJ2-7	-	TGTGCCACCAGTGGACGGACTAGCGGGGGGAGCTACGAGCAGTACTTC	CATSGRTSGGSYEQYF
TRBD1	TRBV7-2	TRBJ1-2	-	TGTGCCAGCAGCTATACAGGGGACGTTGGCTATGGCTACACCTTC	CASSYTGDVGYGYTF
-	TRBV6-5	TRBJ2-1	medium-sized	TGTGCCAGCAGATCTACAGTGAGCTCCTACAATGAGCAGTTCTTC	CASRSTVSSYNEQFF
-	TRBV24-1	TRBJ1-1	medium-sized	TGTGCCACCAGTGGTCTGGGACAGAACACTGAAGCTTTCTTT	CATSGLGQNTEAFF
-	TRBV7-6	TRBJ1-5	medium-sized	TGTGCCAGCAGCCCGGGGGGGAATCAGCCCCAGCATTTT	CASSPGGNQPQHF
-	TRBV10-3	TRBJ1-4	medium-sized	TGTGCCACCTTCGACAGGCTTAATGAAAAACTGTTTTTT	CATFDRLNEKLFF
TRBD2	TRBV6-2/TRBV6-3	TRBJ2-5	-	TGTGCCAGCAGTTGGAGCGGGGGGGCCGCCCAGTACTTC	CASSWSGGAAQYF
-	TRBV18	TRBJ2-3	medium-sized	TGTGCCAGCTCAATAACGGGTCAAGCAGATACGCAGTATTTT	CASSITGQADTQYF
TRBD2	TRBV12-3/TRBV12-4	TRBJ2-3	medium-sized	TGTGCCAGCAGCTCCGGGACTAGTCGGATAGATACGCAGTATTTT	CASSSGTSRIDTQYF
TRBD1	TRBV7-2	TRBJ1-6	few	TGTGCCAGCAGCTCCGTTTCGACCGGGACAGGGAATTCACCCCTCCACTTT	CASSSVSTGTGNSPLHF
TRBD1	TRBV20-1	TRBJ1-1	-	TGCAGTGCTAGAGACCCGGACAGGGTCTACACTGAAGCTTTCTTT	CSARDPDRVYTEAFF
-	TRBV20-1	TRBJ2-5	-	TGCAGTGCTCCACGACTAGGGGGGGGGGAGACCCAGTACTTC	CSAPRLGGGETQYF
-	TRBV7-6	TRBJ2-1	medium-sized	TGTGCCAGCAGCTTAGGACAGCACAATGAGCAGTTCTTC	CASSLGQHNEQFF
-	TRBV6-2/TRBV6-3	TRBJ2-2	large	TGTGCCAGCAGTTACCTTGACACCGGGGAGCTGTTTTTT	CASSYLDTGELFF
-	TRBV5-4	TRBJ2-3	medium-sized	TGTGCCAGCAGCGCACATGGACAGTTTGGGGATACGCAGTATTTT	CASSAHGQFGDTQYF
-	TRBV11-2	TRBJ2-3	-	TGTGCCAGCAGCACGCTAGGCCCTCGCACAGATACGCAGTATTTT	CASSTLGPRTDTQYF
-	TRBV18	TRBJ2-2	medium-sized	TGTGCCAGCTCACCCTCAGGGATCGGGGAGCTGTTTTTT	CASSPSGIGELFF
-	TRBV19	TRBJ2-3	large	TGTGCCAGTAGTCCCGCCCCGAATGGCGATACGCAGTATTTT	CASSPAPNGDTQYF
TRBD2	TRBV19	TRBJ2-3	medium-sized	TGTGCCAGTAGTGTCACCGGGGGGGGCTTGGATACGCAGTATTTT	CASSVTGGGLDTQYF
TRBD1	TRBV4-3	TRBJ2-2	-	TGCGCCAGCAGCCAAGATGTGACAGGGGGGGTAGCCGGGGAGCTGTTTTTT	CASSQDVTGGVAGELFF
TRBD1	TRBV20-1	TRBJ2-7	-	TGCAGTGCTAGGGGACAGGTCTCCTACGAGCAGTACTTC	CSARGQVSYEQYF
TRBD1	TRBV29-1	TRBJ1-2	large	TGCAGCGTTGAACAACAGGGGAGGGATGGCTACACCTTC	CSVEQQGRDGYTF
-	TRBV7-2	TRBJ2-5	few	TGTGCCAGCAGCTTAGAGGGGAAGACCCAGTACTTC	CASSLEGKTQYF
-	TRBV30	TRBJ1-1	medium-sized	TGTGCCTGGAGTGTGGCAGGGAACACTGAAGCTTTCTTT	CAWSVAGNTEAFF
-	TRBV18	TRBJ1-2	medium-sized	TGTGCCAGCTCACCACCGAGCGGGGGAGGGACGAACTATGGCTACACCTTC	CASSPPSGGGTNYGYTF
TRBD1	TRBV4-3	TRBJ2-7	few	TGCGCCAGCAGCCAAGGGGTACAGGGGCCGTCCTACGAGCAGTACTTC	CASSQGVQGPSYEQYF
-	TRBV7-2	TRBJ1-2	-	TGTGCCAGCAGCTCCCGCGGATATGGCTACACCTTC	CASSSRGYGYTF
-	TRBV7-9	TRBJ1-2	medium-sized	TGTGCCAGCAGCTTTACGGCAGCCAATGGCTACACCTTC	CASSFTAANGYTF
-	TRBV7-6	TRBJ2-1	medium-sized	TGTGCCAGCAGCTTAGGGTCGGGGTTGTATAGTGAGCAGTTCTTC	CASSLGSGLYSEQFF
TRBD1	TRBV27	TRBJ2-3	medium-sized	TGTGCCAGCAGTTCCTCTCTAACAGGGGTTGGAGATACGCAGTATTTT	CASSSSLTGVGDTQYF
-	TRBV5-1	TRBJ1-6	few	TGCGCCAGCAGCTTTGAGGGAAGCGGCATGGCACCCCTCCACTTT	CASSFEGSGMAPLHF
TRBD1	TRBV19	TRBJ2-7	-	TGTGCCAGTAGTATTGGGACAGGGGGCTCCTACGAGCAGTACTTC	CASSIGTGGSYEQYF
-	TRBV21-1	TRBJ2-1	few	TGTGCCAGCAGCACCCGACAGGGGCCCTACAATGAGCAGTTCTTC	CASSTRQGPYNEQFF
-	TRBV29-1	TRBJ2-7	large	TGCAGCGTTGAAGATGAGTGGGACGAGCAGTACTTC	CSVEDEWDEQYF
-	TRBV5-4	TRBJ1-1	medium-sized	TGTGCCAGCAGCTTGGCCAGATCCTATTTGGGCACTGAAGCTTTCTTT	CASSLARSYLGTEAFF
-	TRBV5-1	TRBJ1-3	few	TGCGCCAGCAGCTTGGAGGGGGATGGAAACACCATATATTTT	CASSLEGDGNTIYF
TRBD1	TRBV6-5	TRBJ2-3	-	TGTGCCAGCAGTTCCCGGACCGGGACAGGGGCAGATACGCAGTATTTT	CASSSRTGTGADTQYF
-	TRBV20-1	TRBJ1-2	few	TGCAGTGCTAGAGAAGGGATCTATGGCTACACCTTC	CSAREGIYGYTF
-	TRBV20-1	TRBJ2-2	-	TGCAGTGCCCAAGACCCGGGGGCGCACACCGGGGAGCTGTTTTTT	CSAQDPGAHTGELFF
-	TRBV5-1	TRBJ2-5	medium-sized	TGCGCCAGCAGCTTAGGGAGAGCTCCAGAGACCCAGTACTTC	CASSLGRAPETQYF
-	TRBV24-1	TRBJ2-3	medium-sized	TGTGCCACCAGTGATTCCTTGGACACCGGCACAGATACGCAGTATTTT	CATSDSLDTGTDTQYF
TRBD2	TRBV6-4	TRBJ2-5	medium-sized	TGTGCCAGCACCACCGGGGCTAGCGGGGAAGAGACCCAGTACTTC	CASTTGASGEETQYF
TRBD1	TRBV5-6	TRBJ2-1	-	TGTGCCAGCAGCTTGGGACAGGGTGGCGATGAGCAGTTCTTC	CASSLGQGGDEQFF
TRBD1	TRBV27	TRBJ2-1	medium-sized	TGTGCCAGCACCTCCGGGACAGGGTCGAATGAGCAGTTCTTC	CASTSGTGSNEQFF
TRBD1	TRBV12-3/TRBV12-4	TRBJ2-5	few	TGTGCCACGAAGGGACAGGCTCAAGAGACCCAGTACTTC	CATKGQAQETQYF
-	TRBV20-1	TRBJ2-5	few	TGCAGTGCGGGGACCGTACGGTACCAAGAGACCCAGTACTTC	CSAGTVRYQETQYF
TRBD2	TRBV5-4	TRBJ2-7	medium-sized	TGTGCCAGCAGCTTGGGCGGGCTTAGCGGGGGGGTGTCCTACGAGCAGTACTTC	CASSLGGLSGGVSYEQYF
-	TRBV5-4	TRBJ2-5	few	TGTGCCAGCAGCGGGACTGGCCAAGAGACCCAGTACTTC	CASSGTGQETQYF
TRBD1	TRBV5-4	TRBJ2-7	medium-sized	TGTGCCAGCAGCTTGGGACAGGGATCTTCCGAGCAGTACTTC	CASSLGQGSSEQYF